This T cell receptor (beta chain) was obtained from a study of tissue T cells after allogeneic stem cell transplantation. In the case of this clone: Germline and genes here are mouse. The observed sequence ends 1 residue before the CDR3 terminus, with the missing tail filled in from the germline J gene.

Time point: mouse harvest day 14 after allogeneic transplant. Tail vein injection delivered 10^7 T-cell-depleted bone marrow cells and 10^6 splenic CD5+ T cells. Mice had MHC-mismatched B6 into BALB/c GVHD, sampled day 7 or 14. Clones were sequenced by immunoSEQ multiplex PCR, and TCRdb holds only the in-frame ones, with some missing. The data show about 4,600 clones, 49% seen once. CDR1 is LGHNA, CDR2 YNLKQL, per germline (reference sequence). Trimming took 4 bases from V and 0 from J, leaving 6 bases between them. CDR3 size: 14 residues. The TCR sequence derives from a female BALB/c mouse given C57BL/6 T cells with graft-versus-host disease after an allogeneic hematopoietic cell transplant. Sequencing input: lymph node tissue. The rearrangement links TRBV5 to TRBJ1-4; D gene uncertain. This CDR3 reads CASSLTFSNERLFF. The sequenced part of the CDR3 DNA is TGTGCCAGCAGCCTGACATTTTCCAACGAAAGATTATTT.